This T cell receptor beta chain was obtained from a study of shared clonotypes between healthy human individuals. In regard to this clone: Its antigen is unknown.

Libraries were prepared by immunoSEQ multiplex PCR; TCRdb keeps only in-frame clonotypes and omits some of them. Here the sample spans hundreds of thousands of clones, 90% to 96% being singletons. The V gene's germline CDR1 is SGHVS and CDR2 FQNEAQ. The V and J ends lost 5 bases and 1 base respectively, with 11 bases between them. The CDR3 covers 15 residues. Each sample came from a Caucasian adult donor living in Nashville, Tennessee. Study-wide results and limits: What rarefaction showed was incomplete sorted-subset sequencing despite large depth. Donor scarcity curtailed the genetic and exposure-history diversity represented herein.

This sequence joins TRBV7-8 and TRBJ2-2, with D perhaps TRBD1 or TRBD2 (5 bases each). Specimen: naive CD4+ T cells sorted from blood. This sample's subset: CD45RA+ positively selected. The source of this sequence is a woman in her twenties or thirties in good health. The chain's CDR3 is CASSPGTWNTGELFF. The CDR3 DNA reads as TGTGCCAGCAGCCCTGGGACCTGGAACACCGGGGAGCTGTTTTTT.